The 5 T cell receptor beta chains listed next were all sequenced from one sample in a study of T cell repertoires in cytomegalovirus infection. TCRdb re-called the reads through MiXCR, storing one row per CDR3 protein. The sample has over 300,000 distinct CDR3 sequences; over 7.5% are singletons. Source material: PBMCs. These receptor sequences come from a human donor in good health (CMV status not recorded). Some clones in this sample may be carry-over from other donors' samples.

As for this clonotype: This may be a read error: a much more frequent sequence differs by one nucleotide. CDR3 sequence reads: CAGSPFGQGFTPLHF. CDR3 DNA: TGTGCCGGCAGCCCCTTCGGACAGGGTTTCACACCCCTCCACTTT. The chain joins TRBV7-9 to TRBJ1-6; 8 bases align to TRBD1. The CDR3 length is 15 residues. From germline, CDR1 is SEHNR and CDR2 FQNEAQ (reference sequence).

This clonotype was detected many times. The rearrangement uses TRBV7-2 and TRBJ2-3, with a weak D call TRBD1 (5 bases). There are 13 residues in the CDR3. Trimming shortened V by 8 bases and J by 3 bases, and 12 bases separated the two germline ends. Germline values: CDR1 SGHTA, CDR2 FQGNSA. The CDR3 coding sequence is TGTGCCAGCCGATCAGGGTGGACAGATACGCAGTATTTT. Its translation: CASRSGWTDTQYF.

This clonotype has just a few counts. The chain uses TRBV19 and TRBJ2-7; possibly TRBD2 for D (6 bases). Germline loops: CDR1 LNHDA, CDR2 SQIVND (reference sequence). There are 14 residues in the CDR3. The germline V and J ends were trimmed by 6 bases and 5 bases, with 17 bases remaining between them. For the CDR3, the DNA is TGTGCCAGTAGGGCGGTGGGACTTTGGGACGAGCAGTACTTC. It yields the protein CASRAVGLWDEQYF.

This clonotype was counted only a few times. CDR3 sequence: CASRDRQGETQYF. CDR3 in DNA: TGTGCCAGCAGAGACAGGCAAGGGGAGACCCAGTACTTC. The genes are TRBV7-2 and TRBJ2-5; TRBD1 might be the D (6 bases). CDR3 size: 13 residues. Trimming shortened V by 6 bases and J by 5 bases, and 13 bases separated the two germline ends. Looked up from germline, CDR1 is SGHTA and CDR2 is FQGNSA.

This clonotype was seen many times. The rearrangement links TRBV6-1 to TRBJ1-2, with D maybe TRBD1 (5 bases). The germline V gene encodes CDR1 MNHNS and CDR2 SASEGT. The V and J ends lost 8 bases and 13 bases respectively, with 29 bases between them. This CDR3 is 15 amino acids long. The DNA of the CDR3 is TGTGCCAGCGGGGTGAACGGCGGGACTGCTAGGTCTAGCACCTTC. As protein: CASGVNGGTARSSTF.